The 19 T cell receptor beta chains given below trace back to one sample, sequenced in a study of PD-1 blockade in classical Hodgkin lymphoma. The assay was immunoSEQ multiplex PCR, and TCRdb's table has in-frame clones only and misses some. The sample holds 45,000 to 60,000 clones, under 95% seen once. Time point defined: newly diagnosed, previously untreated cHL patient sample. The sample comprised peripheral blood mononuclear cells (PBMCs). The receptors were sampled from a human donor with classical Hodgkin lymphoma.

The chain joins TRBV5-1 to TRBJ2-1; no clear D. With 4 bases removed from V and 7 bases from J, the gap between germline ends came to 6 bases. This CDR3 spans 11 amino acids. Germline CDR1 is SGHRS and CDR2 is YFSETQ. The CDR3 loop reads CASSLSNEQFF. DNA for the CDR3: TGCGCCAGCAGCCTTAGTAATGAGCAGTTCTTC.

This rearrangement joins TRBV7-9 to TRBJ2-7, with D maybe TRBD2 (7 bases). Between the trimmed V and J ends, which lost 4 bases and 4 bases, there was a span of 23 bases. This CDR3 region has 17 residues. Germline CDR1 is SEHNR and CDR2 is FQNEAQ (reference sequence). The CDR3 loop reads CASSSGVAGISMYEQYV. The CDR3 region has the DNA TGTGCCAGCAGCTCAGGGGTAGCGGGTATCTCTATGTACGAGCAGTACGTC.

V and J are TRBV5-1 and TRBJ2-1; D is unresolved. Trimming took off 4 bases at V and 4 bases at J, with 12 bases between the two ends. The germline V gene has CDR1 SGHRS and CDR2 YFSETQ. This CDR3 is built from 14 residues. This CDR3 is CASSRATDYNEQFF. The CDR3 DNA reads as TGCGCCAGCAGCCGGGCTACGGATTACAATGAGCAGTTCTTC.

Here the CDR3 reads CASSDGTGGRRAEAFF. As DNA, the CDR3 is TGTGCCAGCAGTGATGGGACAGGGGGCCGACGCGCTGAAGCTTTCTTT. This sequence joins TRBV2 and TRBJ1-1; 12 nucleotides match TRBD1. This CDR3 has 16 amino acids. Germline loops: CDR1 SNHLY, CDR2 FYNNEI. Trimming at V came to 3 bases and at J to 6 bases, leaving 8 bases not matched to a gene.

The chain couples TRBV5-3 to TRBJ1-3, with 8 bases fitting TRBD1. TRBV5-3 is an open reading frame, and its role is uncertain. After removal of 4 bases from V and 3 bases from J, the junction contained 9 bases not matched to a gene. This CDR3 has 16 amino acids. The CDR3 spells CARSRDRKEGGNTIYF. CDR3 sequence (DNA): TGTGCCAGAAGCAGGGACAGGAAAGAAGGTGGAAACACCATATATTTT.

The genes are TRBV7-9 and TRBJ2-5; no definite D call. Germline V gives CDR1 SEHNR, CDR2 FQNEAQ (reference sequence). The ends were cut back, 2 bases at V and 3 bases at J, with 7 bases in the middle. The CDR3 covers 13 residues. CDR3 bases: TGTGCCAGCAGCTTATCGTCCGAAGAGACCCAGTACTTC. It yields the protein CASSLSSEETQYF.

The chain recombines TRBV28 with TRBJ1-2, with TRBD1 matching over 7 bases. The CDR3 is made up of 15 amino acids. The germline V gene encodes CDR1 MDHEN and CDR2 SYDVKM. The J segment lost 4 bases and the V segment lost 6 bases, leaving 11 bases of the junction unmatched. The chain's CDR3 is CASSQLAGGGYGYTF. The CDR3 bases are TGTGCCAGCAGCCAGTTAGCAGGGGGGGGCTATGGCTACACCTTC.

This sequence joins TRBV9 and TRBJ1-3, with D unresolved. Looked up from germline, CDR1 is SGDLS and CDR2 is YYNGEE. CDR3 length: 13 residues. V lost 3 bases and J 2 bases, leaving 6 bases between the germline ends. Written as DNA, the CDR3 is TGTGCCAGCAGCGAGAGCCCTGGAAACACCATATATTTT. This sequence encodes CASSESPGNTIYF.

The genes are TRBV27 and TRBJ2-2; tentatively, D is TRBD1 or TRBD2 (5 bases each). Trimming took off 2 bases at V and 1 base at J, with 8 bases between the two ends. The CDR3 has 15 amino acids. Germline V gene sequence: CDR1 MNHEY, CDR2 SMNVEV (reference sequence). The CDR3, as DNA: TGTGCCAGCAGTTTAAGGGGAGTGAACACCGGGGAGCTGTTTTTT. This encodes CASSLRGVNTGELFF.

With regard to this clone: Different DNA sequences within this sample yield the same CDR3. This rearrangement joins TRBV18 to TRBJ2-5; TRBD2 agrees at 9 bases. The ends lost 1 base at V and 5 bases at J; junction bases unmatched: 2. Germline V gives CDR1 KGHSH, CDR2 LQKENI. CDR3 length: 14 amino acids. This CDR3 reads CASSPRSGRETQYF. CDR3 bases: TGTGCCAGCTCACCACGAAGCGGGAGGGAGACCCAGTACTTC.

This chain uses TRBV28 with TRBJ1-1; perhaps TRBD1 as D (6 bases). This CDR3 region has 15 residues. V was clipped by 5 bases and J by 5 bases, with 18 bases between them. From germline, CDR1 is MDHEN and CDR2 SYDVKM. CDR3 DNA: TGTGCCAGCAGTCGTACAGGGTTGAGATCGACTGAAGCTTTCTTT. It codes for CASSRTGLRSTEAFF.

The V call is TRBV6-4, the J call TRBJ2-2; TRBD2 matches 8 bases. From germline, CDR1 is MRHNA and CDR2 SNTAGT. There are 14 residues in the CDR3. The V gene end was trimmed by 2 bases and the J gene end by 4 bases; junction bases not matched to a gene: 0. CDR3 nucleotide sequence: TGTGCCAGCAGTGACGGGACTAGCACCGGGGAGCTGTTTTTT. Its protein is CASSDGTSTGELFF.

The chain employs TRBV9 and TRBJ1-6; 8 bases agree with TRBD1. J gave up 6 bases and V 0 bases, and 2 bases lay outside the gene matches. This CDR3 is built from 15 residues. Germline V gene sequence: CDR1 SGDLS, CDR2 YYNGEE. CDR3 DNA sequence: TGTGCCAGCAGCGTAGCAGGGGGCTCTAATTCACCCCTCCACTTT. This encodes CASSVAGGSNSPLHF. Variable domain in full (rest from reference TRBV9 and TRBJ1-6): DSGVTQTPKHLITATGQRVTLRCSPRSGDLSVYWYQQSLDQGLQFLIQYYNGEERAKGNILERFSAQQFPDLHSELNLSSLELGDSALYFCASSVAGGSNSPLHFGNGTRLTVT.

This clone has a handful of counts. The chain recombines TRBV19 with TRBJ1-2; D possibly corresponds to TRBD1 (6 bases). The CDR3 runs 14 residues. Germline CDR1 reads LNHDA; CDR2 reads SQIVND (reference sequence). Trimming left V 5 bases short and J 6 bases short, with 16 bases between. CDR3 sequence reads: CASSSGVKVNGYTF. The CDR3 DNA reads TGTGCCAGTAGTTCAGGGGTCAAAGTGAATGGCTACACCTTC.

The chain uses TRBV2 and TRBJ2-7, with 9 bases identical to TRBD2. CDR3 length: 15 residues. The V gene's germline CDR1 is SNHLY and CDR2 FYNNEI. V shed 0 bases and J 2 bases; nucleotides not matched to a gene: 2. The chain's CDR3 is CASSEAAGGPYEQYF. DNA of the CDR3: TGTGCCAGCAGTGAAGCGGCGGGAGGGCCCTACGAGCAGTACTTC.

The table lists this clone with a count of one. The V gene is TRBV6-5, the J gene TRBJ2-3, with a possible D match to TRBD2 (5 bases). V was pared by 6 bases and J by 2 bases, with 12 bases between. The CDR3 contains 14 residues. The V gene's germline CDR1 is MNHEY and CDR2 SVGAGI. The CDR3 is CASRQMDSTDTQYF. The CDR3 coding sequence is TGTGCCAGCAGACAGATGGACTCCACAGATACGCAGTATTTT.

The chain has TRBV7-2 and TRBJ2-3, with TRBD1 identical over 7 bases. The CDR3 length is 14 residues. The germline V gene has CDR1 SGHTA and CDR2 FQGNSA. V lost 5 bases to trimming and J lost 1 base; unmatched junction nucleotides: 3. CDR3 in amino acids: CASSTTGGTDTQYF. The DNA for the CDR3 is TGTGCCAGCAGCACCACAGGGGGCACAGATACGCAGTATTTT. Looking up the rest from reference TRBV7-2 and TRBJ2-3 gives the full variable domain: GAGVSQSPSNKVTEKGKDVELRCDPISGHTALYWYRQSLGQGLEFLIYFQGNSAPDKSGLPSDRFSAERTGGSVSTLTIQRTQQEDSAVYLCASSTTGGTDTQYFGPGTRLTVL.

This chain links TRBV11-3 with TRBJ2-5; perhaps TRBD1 as D (6 bases). The CDR3 runs to 15 residues. The germline V gene has CDR1 SGHNT and CDR2 YENEEA. Trimming cost V 5 bases and J 1 base, with 14 bases left between them. DNA for the CDR3: TGTGCCAGCAGCCCTTGGAGCAGGGGCCAAGAGACCCAGTACTTC. This translates into CASSPWSRGQETQYF.

This clone was observed a handful of times. The chain combines TRBV2 with TRBJ1-1; weak D call: TRBD1 (5 bases). CDR3 size: 14 residues. Trimming took off 2 bases at V and 1 base at J, with 8 bases between the two ends. Germline assignment: CDR1 SNHLY and CDR2 FYNNEI. The CDR3 coding sequence is TGTGCCAGCAGTGAAAGGACACCGAACACTGAAGCTTTCTTT. The encoded protein is CASSERTPNTEAFF.